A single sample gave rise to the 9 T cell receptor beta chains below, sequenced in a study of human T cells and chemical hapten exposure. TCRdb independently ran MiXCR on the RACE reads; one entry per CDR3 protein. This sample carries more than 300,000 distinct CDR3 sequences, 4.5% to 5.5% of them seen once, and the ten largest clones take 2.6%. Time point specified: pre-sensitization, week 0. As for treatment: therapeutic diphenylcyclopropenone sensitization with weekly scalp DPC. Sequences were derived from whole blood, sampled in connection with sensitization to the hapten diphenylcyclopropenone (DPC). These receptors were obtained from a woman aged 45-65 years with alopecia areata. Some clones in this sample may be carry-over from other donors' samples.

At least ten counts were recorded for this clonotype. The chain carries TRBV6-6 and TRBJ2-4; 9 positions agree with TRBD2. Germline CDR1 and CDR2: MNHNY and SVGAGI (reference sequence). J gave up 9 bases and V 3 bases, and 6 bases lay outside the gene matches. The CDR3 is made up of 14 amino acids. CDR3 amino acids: CASSYEAGGGIQYF. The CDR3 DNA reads TGTGCCAGCAGTTATGAAGCGGGAGGCGGCATTCAGTACTTC.

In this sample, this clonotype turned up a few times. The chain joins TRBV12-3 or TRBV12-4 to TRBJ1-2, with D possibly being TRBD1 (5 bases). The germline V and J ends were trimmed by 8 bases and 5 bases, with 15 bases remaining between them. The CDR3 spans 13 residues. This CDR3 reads CASAPDSSYGYTF. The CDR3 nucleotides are TGTGCCAGCGCCCCAGACAGTTCGTATGGCTACACCTTC.

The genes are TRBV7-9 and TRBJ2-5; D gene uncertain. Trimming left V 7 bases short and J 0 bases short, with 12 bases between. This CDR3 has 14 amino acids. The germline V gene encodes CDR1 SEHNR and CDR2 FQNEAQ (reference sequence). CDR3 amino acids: CASIVGSYQETQYF. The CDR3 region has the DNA TGTGCCAGCATCGTAGGGTCGTACCAAGAGACCCAGTACTTC.

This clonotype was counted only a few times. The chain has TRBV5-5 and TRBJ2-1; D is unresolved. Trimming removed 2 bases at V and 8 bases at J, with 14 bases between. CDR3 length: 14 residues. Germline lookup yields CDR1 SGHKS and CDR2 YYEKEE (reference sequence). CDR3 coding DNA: TGTGCCAGCAGCTTAGTTCCCCAATCCCATGAGCAGTTCTTC. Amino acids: CASSLVPQSHEQFF.

CDR3 loop: CASSSSSSGSSYEQYF. CDR3 nucleotide sequence: TGTGCCAGCAGCTCTAGTTCCAGCGGGAGCTCCTACGAGCAGTACTTC. This rearrangement joins TRBV7-9 to TRBJ2-7; 8 bases are a match to TRBD2. The V segment lost 4 bases and the J segment 0 bases; nucleotides outside the gene matches: 8. The length of the CDR3 is 16 residues. Germline CDR1 is SEHNR and CDR2 is FQNEAQ (reference sequence).

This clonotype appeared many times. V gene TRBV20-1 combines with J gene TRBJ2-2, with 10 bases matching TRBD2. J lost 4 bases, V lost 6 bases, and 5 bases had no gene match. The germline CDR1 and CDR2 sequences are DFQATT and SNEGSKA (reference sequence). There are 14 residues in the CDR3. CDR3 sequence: CSAVSGGSTGELFF. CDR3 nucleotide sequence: TGCAGTGCAGTTAGCGGGGGGAGCACCGGGGAGCTGTTTTTT.

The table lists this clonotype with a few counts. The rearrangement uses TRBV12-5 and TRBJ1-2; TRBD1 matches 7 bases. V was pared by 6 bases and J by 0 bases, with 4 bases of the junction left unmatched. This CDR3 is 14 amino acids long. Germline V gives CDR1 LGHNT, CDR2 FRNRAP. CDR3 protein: CASGTGEANYGYTF. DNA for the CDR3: TGTGCTAGTGGAACAGGGGAAGCTAACTATGGCTACACCTTC. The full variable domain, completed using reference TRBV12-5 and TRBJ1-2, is DARVTQTPRHKVTEMGQEVTMRCQPILGHNTVFWYRQTMMQGLELLAYFRNRAPLDDSGMPKDRFSAEMPDATLATLKIQPSEPRDSAVYFCASGTGEANYGYTFGSGTRLTVV.

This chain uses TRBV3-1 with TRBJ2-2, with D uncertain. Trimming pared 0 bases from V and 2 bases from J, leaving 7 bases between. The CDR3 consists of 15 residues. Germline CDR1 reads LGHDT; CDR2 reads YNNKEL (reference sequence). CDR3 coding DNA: TGTGCCAGCAGCCAAGACGGAACAAACACCGGGGAGCTGTTTTTT. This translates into CASSQDGTNTGELFF.

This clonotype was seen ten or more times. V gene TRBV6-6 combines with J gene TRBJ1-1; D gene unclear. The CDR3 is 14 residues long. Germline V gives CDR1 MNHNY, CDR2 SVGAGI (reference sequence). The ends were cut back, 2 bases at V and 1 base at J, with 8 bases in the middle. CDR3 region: CASSYGERNTEAFF. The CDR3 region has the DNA TGTGCCAGCAGTTACGGGGAAAGGAACACTGAAGCTTTCTTT.